This TCR beta chain was documented in a study of T cell responses to AZD1222 COVID-19 vaccine. To note about this clone: Antigen: not known.

Pooled samples include second doses given at about 4 or 12 weeks. Clones were read by immunoSEQ multiplex PCR, and TCRdb kept only the in-frame ones, dropping some. In the table there are over 150,000 clones, roughly 88% of which are singletons. Study-wide results and limits: Mostly white British, mostly female donors; authors suggested clonal diversity may be underestimated.

This receptor was taken from an adult who received the AZD1222 COVID-19 vaccine. This sample comprised peripheral blood, obtained 28 days after the second AZD1222 dose.

The DNA of the CDR3 is TGTGCCAGCACAATGGAAAACTATGGCTACACCTTC. Amino acids: CASTMENYGYTF. V usage is TRBV6-5 and J usage is TRBJ1-2; D remains ambiguous. Trimming shortened V by 7 bases and J by 2 bases, and 8 bases separated the two germline ends. Germline V gene data show CDR1 as MNHEY and CDR2 as SVGAGI. The CDR3 runs 12 residues.